A selection of T cell receptor beta chains follows, all from one sample in a study of blood T cell repertoires in COVID-19. Using immunoSEQ multiplex PCR, the repertoire was profiled, and TCRdb retains in-frame clones only, with some absent. The top ten hold more than 1.1% of the sample, which has 270,000 or so clones, approximately 88% seen once. Input material: peripheral blood. All receptors derive from a human donor with COVID-19, enrolled during active disease. The donor label of this sample is uncertain. Each CDR3 is given with its conserved first and last residue.

v_call	j_call	cdr3_aa
TRBV9	TRBJ2-1	CASSVSGRPSSYNEQFF
TRBV20-1	TRBJ1-1	CSANAGAFF
TRBV3-1/TRBV3-2	TRBJ2-6	CASLNSGANVLTF
TRBV5-5	TRBJ1-1	CASTPGQTTEAFF
TRBV2	TRBJ1-5	CASSDSQSNQPQHF
TRBV6-6	TRBJ1-3	CASKRGPGNTIYF
TRBV7-9	TRBJ1-4	CASSLSGSTNEKLFF
TRBV3-1/TRBV3-2	TRBJ2-6	CASSAGLAGAGANVLTF
TRBV5-1	TRBJ1-3	CASSLGESNSGNTIYF
TRBV19	TRBJ2-1	CASSMGRNKSSYNEQFF
TRBV6-2/TRBV6-3	TRBJ2-7	CASSYSAGLAGRESYEQYF
TRBV19	TRBJ2-7	CASRGLANGYEQYF
TRBV29-1	TRBJ1-2	CSVEDPPGNYGYTF
TRBV24-1	TRBJ2-2	CATSDWGGPPGTGELFF
TRBV29-1	TRBJ2-5	CSVTTKGAVDWSLIGRQETQYF
TRBV7-9	TRBJ2-2	CASSSERLTAFGELFF
TRBV29-1	TRBJ1-1	CSVELTGEITEAFF
TRBV5-1	TRBJ1-6	CASSSGSNSPLHF
TRBV7-9	TRBJ1-2	CASRPNQGGYGYTF
TRBV19	TRBJ1-2	CASRGGVYSDGYTF
TRBV7-2	TRBJ2-7	CASSLARASGSSYEQYF
TRBV6-1	TRBJ2-7	CASSEEASGPYEQYF
TRBV14	TRBJ1-2	CASSLRQGGYGYTF
TRBV4-1	TRBJ2-5	CASSDPPGLAGGPGETQYF